This T cell receptor beta chain was captured in a study of post-analysis software for immune sequencing data. Findings and limits, study-wide: Controls showed significantly higher normalized Chao1 diversity than did multiple sclerosis patients.

Prepared libraries of TCR beta cDNA carried unique molecular identifiers. TCRdb re-called the PCR reads with MiXCR, one entry per CDR3 protein. The sample yields hundreds of thousands of distinct CDR3 sequences, 45% seen once. Turning to this clonotype: Its specificity is not known.

Source material: blood. This clonotype was obtained from a girl between 10 and 17 years old with multiple sclerosis.

The CDR3 DNA reads as TGTGCCAGCCGCAGGACCCCCAGCTCAGATACGCAGTATTTT. Its translation is CASRRTPSSDTQYF. V gene TRBV7-2 combines with J gene TRBJ2-3; D remains ambiguous. This CDR3 spans 14 amino acids. Germline V gives CDR1 SGHTA, CDR2 FQGNSA. V gave up 8 bases and J gave up 4 bases, with 16 bases separating them.